This record covers a single T cell receptor beta chain. CDR1 is SGHTA and CDR2 is FQGTGA in the germline V gene. The V gene lost 3 bases and the J gene lost 0 bases, with 10 bases spanning the gap. The CDR3 runs to 15 residues. These data belong to a study of blood T cell repertoires in COVID-19. Study details: Samples taken during acute and convalescent COVID-19 were collected in the United States, Italy and Spain.

As handled by the study authors: How many nucleated cells were present was estimated from reference gene primer amplification. Profiled with immunoSEQ multiplex PCR; TCRdb holds only in-frame clones, not every one. The DNA was the basis for D and trimming; V, J and clone size are from that table. The profile shows over 40,000 clones, 90% of them singletons. This sequence originates from a man aged 70-80 years with acute or convalescent COVID-19. The sequencing input was peripheral blood. V is TRBV7-3 and J is TRBJ2-3; D possibly corresponds to TRBD1 (6 bases). The CDR3 region is CASSFGQPSTDTQYF. The DNA for the CDR3 is TGTGCCAGCAGCTTCGGACAGCCTAGCACAGATACGCAGTATTTT. Supplemented by reference TRBV7-3 and TRBJ2-3, the full variable domain reads GAGVSQTPSNKVTEKGKYVELRCDPISGHTALYWYRQSLGQGPEFLIYFQGTGAADDSGLPNDRFFAVRPEGSVSTLKIQRTERGDSAVYLCASSFGQPSTDTQYFGPGTRLTVL.